A single TCR beta chain is shown here with its context. Its cognate antigen is unknown. This entry belongs to a study of T-cell reconstitution after alpha-beta-depleted transplantation in children. Study results and limitations: T-cell counts and diversity at one year post-transplant came mainly from newly produced T cells.

The CDR3 extends over 20 amino acids. After removal of 3 bases from V and 0 bases from J, the junction contained 16 bases not matched to a gene. Germline loops: CDR1 SGHVS, CDR2 FQNEAQ. As it was prepared, the TCRbeta library received unique molecular identifiers. TCRdb reprocessed the PCR reads with MiXCR, giving one entry per CDR3 protein. In the table there are 450,000 to 600,000 distinct CDR3 sequences, 10% of which are singletons. This TCR came from a child aged 2 to 15 with inherited bone marrow failure, due to receive a stem cell transplant. V and J are TRBV7-8 and TRBJ2-3, with 9 bases matching TRBD2. Sequences were derived from PBMCs, sampled before TCRalphabeta/CD19-depleted stem cell transplant. CDR3 DNA: TGTGCCAGCAGCTTTCCTGTCGGGACTAGCAGCGACGAAAGCACAGATACGCAGTATTTT. The encoded protein is CASSFPVGTSSDESTDTQYF.